The present T cell receptor (beta chain) was sequenced within a study of beta chain features in type 1 diabetes. V shed 6 bases and J 4 bases; nucleotides not matched to a gene: 9. Germline assignment: CDR1 SGHRS and CDR2 YFSETQ. The CDR3 runs to 14 residues. The sequenced template was cDNA made from the entire isolated RNA. TCRdb keeps only in-frame clones here, not all; method: immunoSEQ multiplex PCR. The table records 330,000 or so clones, around 15% of them present only once. This clone was detected only a few times. This clonotype was sampled from a man under 40 in good health. This chain connects TRBV5-1 to TRBJ2-7, with 8 bases identical to TRBD2. Sequencing input: central memory CD4+ T cells from blood. The CDR3 DNA is TGCGCCAGCACCCCGGGACTAGTTTCATACGAGCAGTACTTC. Translation gives CASTPGLVSYEQYF. Variable domain in full (rest from reference TRBV5-1 and TRBJ2-7): KAGVTQTPRYLIKTRGQQVTLSCSPISGHRSVSWYQQTPGQGLQFLFEYFSETQRNKGNFPGRFSGRQFSNSRSEMNVSTLELGDSALYLCASTPGLVSYEQYFGPGTRLTVT.